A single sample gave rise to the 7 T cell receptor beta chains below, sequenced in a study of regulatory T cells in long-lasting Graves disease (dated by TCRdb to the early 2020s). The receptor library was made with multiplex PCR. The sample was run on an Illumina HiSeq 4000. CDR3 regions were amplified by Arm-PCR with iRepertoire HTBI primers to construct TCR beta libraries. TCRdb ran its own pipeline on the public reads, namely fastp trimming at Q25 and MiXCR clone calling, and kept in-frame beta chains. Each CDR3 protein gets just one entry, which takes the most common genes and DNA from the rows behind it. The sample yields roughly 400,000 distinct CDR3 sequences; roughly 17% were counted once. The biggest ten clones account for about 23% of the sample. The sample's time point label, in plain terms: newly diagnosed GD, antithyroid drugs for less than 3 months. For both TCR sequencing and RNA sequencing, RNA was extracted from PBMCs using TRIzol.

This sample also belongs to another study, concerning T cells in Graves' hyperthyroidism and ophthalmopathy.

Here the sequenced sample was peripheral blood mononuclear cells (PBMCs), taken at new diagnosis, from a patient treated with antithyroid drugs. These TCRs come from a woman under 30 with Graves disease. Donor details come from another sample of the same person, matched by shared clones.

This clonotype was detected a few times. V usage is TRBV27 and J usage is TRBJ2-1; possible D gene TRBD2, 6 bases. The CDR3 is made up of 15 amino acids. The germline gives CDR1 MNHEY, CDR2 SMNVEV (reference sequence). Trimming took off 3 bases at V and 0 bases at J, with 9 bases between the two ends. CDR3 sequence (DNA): TGTGCCAGCAGTTTTGGGGGGAACTCCTACAATGAGCAGTTCTTC. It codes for CASSFGGNSYNEQFF.

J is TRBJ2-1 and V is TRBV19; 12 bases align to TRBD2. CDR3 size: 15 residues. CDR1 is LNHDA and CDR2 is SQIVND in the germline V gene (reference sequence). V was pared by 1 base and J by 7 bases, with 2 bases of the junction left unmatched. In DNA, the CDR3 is TGTGCCAGTAGTATAGCTAGCGGGAGGGCTAATGAGCAGTTCTTC. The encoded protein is CASSIASGRANEQFF. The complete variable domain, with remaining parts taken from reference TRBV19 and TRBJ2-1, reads DGGITQSPKYLFRKEGQNVTLSCEQNLNHDAMYWYRQDPGQGLRLIYYSQIVNDFQKGDIAEGYSVSREKKESFPLTVTSAQKNPTAFYLCASSIASGRANEQFFGPGTRLTVL.

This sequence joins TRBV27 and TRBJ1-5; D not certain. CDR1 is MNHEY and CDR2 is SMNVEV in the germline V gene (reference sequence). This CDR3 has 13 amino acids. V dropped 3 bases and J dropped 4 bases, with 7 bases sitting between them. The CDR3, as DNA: TGTGCCAGCAGTTTTAGGAATAATCAGCCCCAGCATTTT. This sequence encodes CASSFRNNQPQHF.

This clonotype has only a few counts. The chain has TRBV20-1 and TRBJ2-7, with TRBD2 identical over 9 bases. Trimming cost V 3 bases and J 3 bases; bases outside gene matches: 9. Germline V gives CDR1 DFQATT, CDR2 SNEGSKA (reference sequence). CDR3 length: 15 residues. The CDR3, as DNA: TGCAGTGCTAGGGAGGTTAGCGGGAGACTCTACGAGCAGTACTTC. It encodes CSAREVSGRLYEQYF.

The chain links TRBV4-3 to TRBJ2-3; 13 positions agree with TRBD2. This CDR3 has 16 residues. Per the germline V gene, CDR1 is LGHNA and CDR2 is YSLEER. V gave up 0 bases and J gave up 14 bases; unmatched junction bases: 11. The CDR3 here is CASSQEPGLAGLSLYF. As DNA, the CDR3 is TGCGCCAGCAGCCAAGAGCCGGGACTAGCGGGACTATCCTTGTATTTT.

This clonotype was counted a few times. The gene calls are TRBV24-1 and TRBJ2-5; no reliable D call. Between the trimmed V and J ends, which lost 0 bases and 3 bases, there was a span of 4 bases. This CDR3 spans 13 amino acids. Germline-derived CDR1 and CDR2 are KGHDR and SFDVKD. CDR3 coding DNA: TGTGCCACCAGTGATTTGGGAGAAGAGACCCAGTACTTC. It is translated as CATSDLGEETQYF.

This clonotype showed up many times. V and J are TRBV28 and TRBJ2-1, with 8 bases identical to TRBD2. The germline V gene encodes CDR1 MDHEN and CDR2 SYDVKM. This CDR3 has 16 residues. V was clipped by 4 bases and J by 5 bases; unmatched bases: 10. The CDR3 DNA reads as TGTGCCAGCAGTTACCGAAGACTAGCGAGAAACAATGAGCAGTTCTTC. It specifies CASSYRRLARNNEQFF.